This T cell receptor (beta chain) was recovered during a study of blood T cell repertoires in COVID-19. The CDR3 covers 14 residues. Germline V CDR1 and CDR2: MNHNY, SVGAGI (reference sequence). V lost 3 bases and J lost 8, with 11 bases in between. Per the original data handling: Researchers report that nucleated cell counts were estimated from reference gene primer amplification. This table comes from immunoSEQ multiplex PCR, and its TCRdb copy is limited to in-frame clones, with some not included. V, J and clone size are taken as reported in that table, and D and trimming were inferred from the DNA itself. The table includes some 170,000 clones, over 90% detected once. Enrollment of patients from Seattle took place during active infection, with longitudinal follow-up.

The rearrangement joins TRBV6-6 to TRBJ1-6; tentatively, D is TRBD1 (5 bases). The receptor comes from a woman aged 60-70 years with COVID-19, enrolled during active disease. The sequencing input was peripheral blood. The CDR3 coding sequence is TGTGCCAGCAGTTATGTCGTCAGGGATTCACCCCTCCACTTT. Translating it yields CASSYVVRDSPLHF.